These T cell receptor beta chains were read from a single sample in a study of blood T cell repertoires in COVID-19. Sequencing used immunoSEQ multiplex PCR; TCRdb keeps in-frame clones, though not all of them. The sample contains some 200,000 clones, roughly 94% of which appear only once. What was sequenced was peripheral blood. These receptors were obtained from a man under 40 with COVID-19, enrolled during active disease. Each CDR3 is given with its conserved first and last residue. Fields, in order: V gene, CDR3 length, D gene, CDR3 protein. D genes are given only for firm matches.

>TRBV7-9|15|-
CASSLLSGTNEKLFF
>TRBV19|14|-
CASSIAALAPEAFF
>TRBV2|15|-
CASSEEGISGQPQHF
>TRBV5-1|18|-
CASSLGQIPSSGSNVLTF
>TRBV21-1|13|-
CASSKGGGYEQYF
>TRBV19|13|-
CASMPTDNSPLHF
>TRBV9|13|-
CASGALSGNTIYF
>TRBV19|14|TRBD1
CASSIGTGDYEQYF
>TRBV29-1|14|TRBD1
CSAWTGSYNSPLHF
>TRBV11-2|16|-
CASSLVSGVWADTQYF
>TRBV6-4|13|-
CASSESSLDTQYF
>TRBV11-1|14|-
CASSLVRASEEAFF
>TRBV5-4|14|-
CASSSAGSYNEQFF
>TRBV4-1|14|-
CASSQVPEPGEQFF
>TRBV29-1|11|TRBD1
CSATGETEAFF
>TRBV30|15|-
CAWKRKGGTSAPLHF
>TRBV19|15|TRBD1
CASRSRGASNYGYTF
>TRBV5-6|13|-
CASSLGQNEKLFF
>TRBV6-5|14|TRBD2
CASSPRGGSYEQYF
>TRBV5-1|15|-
CASSVPGAPNTEAFF
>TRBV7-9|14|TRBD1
CASSLQRDSLLPGF
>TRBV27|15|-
CASSPRTGRGGELFF
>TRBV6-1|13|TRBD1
CASGDRATYEQYF
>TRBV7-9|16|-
CASSLNPRDTQETQYF